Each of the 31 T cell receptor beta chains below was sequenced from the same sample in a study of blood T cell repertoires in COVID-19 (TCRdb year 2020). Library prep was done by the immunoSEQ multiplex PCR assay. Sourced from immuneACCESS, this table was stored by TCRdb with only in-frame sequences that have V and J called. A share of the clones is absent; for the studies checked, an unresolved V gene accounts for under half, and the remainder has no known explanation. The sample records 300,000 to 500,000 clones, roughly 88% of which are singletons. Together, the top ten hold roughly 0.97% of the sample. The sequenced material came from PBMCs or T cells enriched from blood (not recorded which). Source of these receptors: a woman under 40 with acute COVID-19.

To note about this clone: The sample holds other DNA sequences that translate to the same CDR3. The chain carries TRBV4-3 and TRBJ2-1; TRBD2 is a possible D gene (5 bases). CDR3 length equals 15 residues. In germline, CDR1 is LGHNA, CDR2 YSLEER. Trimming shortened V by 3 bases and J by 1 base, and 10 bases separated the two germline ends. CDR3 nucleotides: TGCGCCAGCAGCCATTCACTAGGATCCTACAATGAGCAGTTCTTC. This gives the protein CASSHSLGSYNEQFF.

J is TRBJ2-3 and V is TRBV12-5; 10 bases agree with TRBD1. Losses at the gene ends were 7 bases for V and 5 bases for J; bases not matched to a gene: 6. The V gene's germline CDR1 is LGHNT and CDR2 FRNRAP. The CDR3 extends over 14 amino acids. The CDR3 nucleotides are TGTGCTAGTGCCCTAGGACAGGGGGTAGATACGCAGTATTTT. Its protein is CASALGQGVDTQYF.

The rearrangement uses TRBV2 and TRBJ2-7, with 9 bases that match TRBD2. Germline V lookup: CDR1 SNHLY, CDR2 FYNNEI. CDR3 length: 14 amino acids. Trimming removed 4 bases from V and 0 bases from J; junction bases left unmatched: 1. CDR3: CASSGTSVSYEQYF. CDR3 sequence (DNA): TGTGCCAGCAGTGGGACTAGCGTCTCCTACGAGCAGTACTTC. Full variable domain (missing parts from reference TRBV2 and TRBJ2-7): EPEVTQTPSHQVTQMGQEVILRCVPISNHLYFYWYRQILGQKVEFLVSFYNNEISEKSEIFDDQFSVERPDGSNFTLKIRSTKLEDSAMYFCASSGTSVSYEQYFGPGTRLTVT.

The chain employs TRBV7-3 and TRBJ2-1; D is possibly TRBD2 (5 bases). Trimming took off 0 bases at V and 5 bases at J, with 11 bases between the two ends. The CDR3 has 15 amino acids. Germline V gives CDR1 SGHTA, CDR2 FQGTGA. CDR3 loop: CASSLTGPGNNEQFF. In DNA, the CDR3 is TGTGCCAGCAGCTTAACTGGCCCGGGGAACAATGAGCAGTTCTTC.

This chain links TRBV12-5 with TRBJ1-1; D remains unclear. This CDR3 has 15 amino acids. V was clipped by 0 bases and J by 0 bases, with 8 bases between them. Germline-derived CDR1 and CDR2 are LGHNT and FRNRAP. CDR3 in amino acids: CASGLVPLMNTEAFF. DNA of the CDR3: TGTGCTAGTGGTTTGGTGCCACTCATGAACACTGAAGCTTTCTTT.

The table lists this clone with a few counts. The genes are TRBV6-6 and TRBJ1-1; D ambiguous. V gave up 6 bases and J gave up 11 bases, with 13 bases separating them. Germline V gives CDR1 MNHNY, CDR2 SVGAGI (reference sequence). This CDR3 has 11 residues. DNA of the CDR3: TGTGCCAGCAGCCACAGTAGTAATGCTTTCTTT. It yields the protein CASSHSSNAFF.

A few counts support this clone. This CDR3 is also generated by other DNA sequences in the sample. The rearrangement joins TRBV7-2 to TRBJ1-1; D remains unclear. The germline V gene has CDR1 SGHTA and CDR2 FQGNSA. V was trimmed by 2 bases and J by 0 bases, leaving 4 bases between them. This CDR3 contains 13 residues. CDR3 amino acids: CASSLSLNTEAFF. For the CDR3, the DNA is TGTGCCAGCAGCTTATCCTTGAACACTGAAGCTTTCTTT.

CDR3 sequence: CASTSSYNSPLHF. The CDR3 DNA follows: TGTGCCAGTACTAGCTCCTATAATTCACCCCTCCACTTT. V usage is TRBV27 and J usage is TRBJ1-6, with unresolved D. CDR3 length equals 13 residues. CDR1 and CDR2 from the germline V gene are MNHEY and SMNVEV (reference sequence). V lost 9 bases to trimming and J lost 0 bases, with 6 bases between them.

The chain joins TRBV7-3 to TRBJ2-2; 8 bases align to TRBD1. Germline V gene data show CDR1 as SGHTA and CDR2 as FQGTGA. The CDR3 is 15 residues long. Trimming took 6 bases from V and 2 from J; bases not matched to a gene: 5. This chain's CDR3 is CASSPGGLNTGELFF. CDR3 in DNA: TGTGCCAGCAGTCCAGGGGGCCTAAACACCGGGGAGCTGTTTTTT.

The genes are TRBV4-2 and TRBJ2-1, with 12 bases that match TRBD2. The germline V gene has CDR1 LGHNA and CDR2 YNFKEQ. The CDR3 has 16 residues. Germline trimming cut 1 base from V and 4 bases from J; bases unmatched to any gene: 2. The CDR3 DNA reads TGTGCCAGCAGCCAAGGGACTAGCGGGATTTACAATGAGCAGTTCTTC. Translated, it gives CASSQGTSGIYNEQFF.

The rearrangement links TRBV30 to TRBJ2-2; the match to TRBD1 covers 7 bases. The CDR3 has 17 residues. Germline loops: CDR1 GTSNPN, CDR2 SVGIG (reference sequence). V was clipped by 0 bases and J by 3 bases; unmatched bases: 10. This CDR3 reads CAWSVTQGSLYTGELFF. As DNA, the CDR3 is TGTGCCTGGAGTGTAACACAGGGGAGTTTATACACCGGGGAGCTGTTTTTT. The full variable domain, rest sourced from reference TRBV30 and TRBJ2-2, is SQTIHQWPATLVQPVGSPLSLECTVEGTSNPNLYWYRQAAGRGLQLLFYSVGIGQISSEVPQNLSASRPQDRQFILSSKKLLLSDSGFYLCAWSVTQGSLYTGELFFGEGSRLTVL.

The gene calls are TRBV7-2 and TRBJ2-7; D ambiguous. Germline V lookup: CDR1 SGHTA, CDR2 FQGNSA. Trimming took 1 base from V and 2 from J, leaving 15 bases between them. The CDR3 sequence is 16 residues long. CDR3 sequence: CASSLVLAQRTYEQYF. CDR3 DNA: TGTGCCAGCAGCTTAGTGTTGGCTCAGCGAACCTACGAGCAGTACTTC.

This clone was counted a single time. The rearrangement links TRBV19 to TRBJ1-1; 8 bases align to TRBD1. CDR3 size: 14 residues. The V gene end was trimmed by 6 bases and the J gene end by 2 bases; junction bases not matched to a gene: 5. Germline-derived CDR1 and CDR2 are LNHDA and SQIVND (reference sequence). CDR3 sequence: CASRIQGANTEAFF. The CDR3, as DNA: TGTGCCAGTAGGATTCAGGGGGCCAACACTGAAGCTTTCTTT. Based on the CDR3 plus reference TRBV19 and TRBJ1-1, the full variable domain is DGGITQSPKYLFRKEGQNVTLSCEQNLNHDAMYWYRQDPGQGLRLIYYSQIVNDFQKGDIAEGYSVSREKKESFPLTVTSAQKNPTAFYLCASRIQGANTEAFFGQGTRLTVV.

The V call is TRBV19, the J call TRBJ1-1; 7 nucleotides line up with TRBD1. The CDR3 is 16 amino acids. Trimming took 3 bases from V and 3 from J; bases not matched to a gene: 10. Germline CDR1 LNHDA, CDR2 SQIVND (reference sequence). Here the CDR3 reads CASSIKGAGFDTEAFF. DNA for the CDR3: TGTGCCAGTAGTATTAAGGGGGCAGGGTTCGACACTGAAGCTTTCTTT. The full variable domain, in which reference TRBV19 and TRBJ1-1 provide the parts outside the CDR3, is DGGITQSPKYLFRKEGQNVTLSCEQNLNHDAMYWYRQDPGQGLRLIYYSQIVNDFQKGDIAEGYSVSREKKESFPLTVTSAQKNPTAFYLCASSIKGAGFDTEAFFGQGTRLTVV.

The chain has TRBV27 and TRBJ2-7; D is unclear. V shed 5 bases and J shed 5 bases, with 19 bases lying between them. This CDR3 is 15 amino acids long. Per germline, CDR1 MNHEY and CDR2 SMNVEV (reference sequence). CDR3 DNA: TGTGCCAGCAGTCCCGCCGCGTTTGTAAACCACGAGCAGTACTTC. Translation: CASSPAAFVNHEQYF.

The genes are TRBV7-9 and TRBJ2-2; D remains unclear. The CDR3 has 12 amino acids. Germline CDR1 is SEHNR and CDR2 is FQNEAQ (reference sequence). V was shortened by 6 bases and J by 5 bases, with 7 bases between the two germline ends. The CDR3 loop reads CASSPNTGELFF. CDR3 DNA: TGTGCCAGCAGTCCCAATACCGGGGAGCTGTTTTTT. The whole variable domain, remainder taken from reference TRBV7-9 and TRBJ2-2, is DTGVSQNPRHKITKRGQNVTFRCDPISEHNRLYWYRQTLGQGPEFLTYFQNEAQLEKSRLLSDRFSAERPKGSFSTLEIQRTEQGDSAMYLCASSPNTGELFFGEGSRLTVL.

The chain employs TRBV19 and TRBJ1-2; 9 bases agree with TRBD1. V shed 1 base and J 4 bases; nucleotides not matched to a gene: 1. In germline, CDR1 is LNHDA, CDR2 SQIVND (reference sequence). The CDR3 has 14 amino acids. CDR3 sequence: CASSIGTGAYGYTF. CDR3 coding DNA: TGTGCCAGTAGTATAGGGACAGGGGCCTATGGCTACACCTTC.

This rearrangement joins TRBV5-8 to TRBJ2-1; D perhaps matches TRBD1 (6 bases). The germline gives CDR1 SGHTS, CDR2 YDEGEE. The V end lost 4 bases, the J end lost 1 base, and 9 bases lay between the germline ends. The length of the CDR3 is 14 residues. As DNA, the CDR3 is TGTGCCAGCAGCCGCACAGGGTCCTACAATGAGCAGTTCTTC. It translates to CASSRTGSYNEQFF.

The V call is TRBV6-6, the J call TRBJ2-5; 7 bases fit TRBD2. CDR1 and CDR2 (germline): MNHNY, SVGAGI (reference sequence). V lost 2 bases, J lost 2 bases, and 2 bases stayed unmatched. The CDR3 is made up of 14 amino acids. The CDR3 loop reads CASSYGGRQETQYF. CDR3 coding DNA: TGTGCCAGCAGTTACGGCGGGAGACAAGAGACCCAGTACTTC.

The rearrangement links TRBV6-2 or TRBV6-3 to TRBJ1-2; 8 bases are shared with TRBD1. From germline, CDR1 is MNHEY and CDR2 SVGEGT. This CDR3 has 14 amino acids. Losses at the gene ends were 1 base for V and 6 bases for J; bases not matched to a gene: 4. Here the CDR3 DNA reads TGTGCCAGCAGTTACTGGGGACAGGCGGATGGCTACACCTTC. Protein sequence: CASSYWGQADGYTF.

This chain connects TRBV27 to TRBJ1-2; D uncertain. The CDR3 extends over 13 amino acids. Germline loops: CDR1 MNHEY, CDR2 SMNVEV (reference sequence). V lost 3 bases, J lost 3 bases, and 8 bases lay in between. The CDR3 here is CASSFGAYYGYTF. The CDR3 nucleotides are TGTGCCAGCAGTTTTGGAGCTTACTATGGCTACACCTTC.

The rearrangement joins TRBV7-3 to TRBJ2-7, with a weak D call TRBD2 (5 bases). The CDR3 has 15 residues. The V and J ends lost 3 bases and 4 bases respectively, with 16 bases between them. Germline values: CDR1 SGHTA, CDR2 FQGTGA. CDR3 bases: TGTGCCAGCAGCTTTGCCGTGGCGCCGGGATACGAGCAGTACTTC. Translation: CASSFAVAPGYEQYF. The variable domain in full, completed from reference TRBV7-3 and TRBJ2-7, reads GAGVSQTPSNKVTEKGKYVELRCDPISGHTALYWYRQSLGQGPEFLIYFQGTGAADDSGLPNDRFFAVRPEGSVSTLKIQRTERGDSAVYLCASSFAVAPGYEQYFGPGTRLTVT.

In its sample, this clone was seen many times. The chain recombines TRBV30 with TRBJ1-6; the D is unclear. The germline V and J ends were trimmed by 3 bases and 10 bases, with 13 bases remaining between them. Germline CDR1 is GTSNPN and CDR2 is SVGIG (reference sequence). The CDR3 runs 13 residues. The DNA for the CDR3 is TGTGCCTGGAGGACTGAATTTGGGTCACCCCTCCACTTT. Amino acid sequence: CAWRTEFGSPLHF.

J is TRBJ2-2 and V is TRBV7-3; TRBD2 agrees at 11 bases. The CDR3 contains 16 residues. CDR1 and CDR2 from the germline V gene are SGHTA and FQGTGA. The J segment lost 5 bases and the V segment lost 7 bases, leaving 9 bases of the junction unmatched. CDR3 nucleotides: TGTGCCAGCATCATCGGGACTAGCGGAAGGACCGGGGAGCTGTTTTTT. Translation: CASIIGTSGRTGELFF.

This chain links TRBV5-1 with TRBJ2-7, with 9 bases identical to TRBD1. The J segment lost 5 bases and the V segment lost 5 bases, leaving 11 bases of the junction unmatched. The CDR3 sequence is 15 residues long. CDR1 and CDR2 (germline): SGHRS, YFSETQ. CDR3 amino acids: CASRLEGQGDHEQYF. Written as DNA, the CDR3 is TGCGCCAGCAGGCTGGAGGGACAGGGAGACCACGAGCAGTACTTC.

CDR3 nucleotide sequence: TGTGCCACCAGTGATCCGGTCGACAGGGGGCAAGTAGATACGCAGTATTTT. It is translated as CATSDPVDRGQVDTQYF. This rearrangement joins TRBV24-1 to TRBJ2-3; 10 bases fit TRBD1. The ends lost 3 bases at V and 5 bases at J; junction bases unmatched: 10. CDR1 and CDR2 (germline): KGHDR, SFDVKD. The CDR3 length is 17 residues.

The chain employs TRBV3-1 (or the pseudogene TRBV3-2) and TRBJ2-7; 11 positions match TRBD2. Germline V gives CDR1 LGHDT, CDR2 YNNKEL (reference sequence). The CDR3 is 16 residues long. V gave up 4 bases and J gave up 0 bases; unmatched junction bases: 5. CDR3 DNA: TGTGCCAGCAGCCGAACTAGCGGGGGTTCCTCCTACGAGCAGTACTTC. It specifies CASSRTSGGSSYEQYF.

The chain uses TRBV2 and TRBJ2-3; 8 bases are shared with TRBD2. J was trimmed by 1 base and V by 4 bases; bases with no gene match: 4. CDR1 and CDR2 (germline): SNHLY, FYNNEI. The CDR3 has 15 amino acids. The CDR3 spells CASSGRSGGTDTQYF. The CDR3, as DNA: TGTGCCAGCAGTGGTCGTAGCGGGGGCACAGATACGCAGTATTTT.

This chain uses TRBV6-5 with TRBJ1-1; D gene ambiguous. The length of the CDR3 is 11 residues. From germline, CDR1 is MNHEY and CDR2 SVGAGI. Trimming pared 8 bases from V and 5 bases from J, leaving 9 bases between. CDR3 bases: TGTGCCAGCGAGGCAGATACTGAAGCTTTCTTT. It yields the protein CASEADTEAFF.

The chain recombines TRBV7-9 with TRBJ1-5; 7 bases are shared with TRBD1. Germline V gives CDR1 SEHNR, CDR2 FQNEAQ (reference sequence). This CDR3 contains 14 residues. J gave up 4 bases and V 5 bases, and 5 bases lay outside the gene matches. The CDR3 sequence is CASSRDSYNQPQHF. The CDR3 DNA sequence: TGTGCCAGCAGCAGGGACAGCTATAATCAGCCCCAGCATTTT.

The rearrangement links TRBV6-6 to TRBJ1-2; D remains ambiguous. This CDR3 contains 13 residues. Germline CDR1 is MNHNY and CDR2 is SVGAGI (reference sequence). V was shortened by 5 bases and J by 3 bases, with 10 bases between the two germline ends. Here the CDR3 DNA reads TGTGCCAGCAGTAAGCGGACGGACTATGGCTACACCTTC. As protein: CASSKRTDYGYTF.